This T cell receptor (beta chain) emerged from a study of response to subunit inactivated influenza vaccine. TCRdb reprocessed the RT-PCR reads via MiXCR and lists one record per CDR3 protein. The profile shows hundreds of thousands of distinct CDR3 sequences, about 8% of them singletons. The starting material was PBMCs from blood, obtained less than 30 months after vaccination. This TCR came from a man aged 50-75 years who received an inactivated influenza vaccine.

The CDR3 region is CASSMLVHTDTQYF. The CDR3 DNA sequence: TGTGCCAGTAGTATGTTGGTTCACACAGATACGCAGTATTTT. The chain combines TRBV19 with TRBJ2-3, with D unresolved. The CDR3 spans 14 residues. The V gene lost 3 bases and the J gene lost 2 bases, with 9 bases spanning the gap. The germline gives CDR1 LNHDA, CDR2 SQIVND (reference sequence).